Following are 3 T cell receptor beta chains from one sample sequenced in a study of cytomegalovirus exposure and HLA in healthy donors. The PCR had 60 Vbeta and 13 Jbeta primers. Generated by immunoSEQ multiplex PCR, the TCRdb table keeps only in-frame clones and is missing some. Listed are approximately 45,000 clones; over 2% falls within the top ten. Sequencing was done on a sample of PBMCs. The source is a woman in her forties in good health and CMV-seronegative.

The V and J genes are TRBV5-1 and TRBJ1-1, with D perhaps TRBD1 (5 bases). The CDR3 contains 15 residues. The V end was cut by 0 bases, the J end by 2 bases, with 11 bases between. Germline V gene data show CDR1 as SGHRS and CDR2 as YFSETQ. DNA of the CDR3: TGCGCCAGCAGCTTGGAAGTAGGGGTAAACACTGAAGCTTTCTTT. Its protein is CASSLEVGVNTEAFF.

Remarks on this clone: The junction differs from germline at one of its ends, possibly a read error. V and J are TRBV4-3 and TRBJ1-6; no firm D call. CDR1 is LGHNA and CDR2 is YSLEER in the germline V gene. The CDR3 extends over 14 amino acids. In nucleotides, the CDR3 is TGCGCCAGCAACCAAGACGGACTCGCGTCACCCCTCCACTTT. Translating gives CASNQDGLASPLHF.

This sequence joins TRBV4-1 and TRBJ1-4; TRBD1 agrees at 10 bases. Germline assignment: CDR1 MGHRA and CDR2 YSYEKL. The CDR3 sequence is 16 residues long. The V and J ends lost 3 bases and 5 bases, in that order; junction bases with no gene match: 6. The CDR3 nucleotides read TGCGCCAGCAGCCAGCTTCCGGGACAGGGGAATGAAAAACTGTTTTTT. Encoded protein: CASSQLPGQGNEKLFF.